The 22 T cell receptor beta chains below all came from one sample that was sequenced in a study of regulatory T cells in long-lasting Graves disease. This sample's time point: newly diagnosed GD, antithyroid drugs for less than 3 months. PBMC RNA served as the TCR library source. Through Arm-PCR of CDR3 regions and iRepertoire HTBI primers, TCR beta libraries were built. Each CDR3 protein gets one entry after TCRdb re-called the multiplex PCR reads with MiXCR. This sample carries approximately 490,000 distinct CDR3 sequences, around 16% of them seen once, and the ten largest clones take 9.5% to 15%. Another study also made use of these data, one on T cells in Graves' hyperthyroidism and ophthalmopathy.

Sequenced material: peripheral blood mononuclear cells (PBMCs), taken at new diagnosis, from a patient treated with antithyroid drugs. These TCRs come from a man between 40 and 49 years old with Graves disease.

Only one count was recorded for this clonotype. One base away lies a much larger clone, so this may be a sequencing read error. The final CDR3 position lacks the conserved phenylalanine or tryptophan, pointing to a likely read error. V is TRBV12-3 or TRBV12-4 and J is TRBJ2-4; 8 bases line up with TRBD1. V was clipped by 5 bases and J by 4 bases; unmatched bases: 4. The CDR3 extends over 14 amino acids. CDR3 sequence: CASSSTGGKNIQYL. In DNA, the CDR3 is TGTGCCAGCAGTAGTACAGGGGGGAAAAACATTCAGTACCTC.

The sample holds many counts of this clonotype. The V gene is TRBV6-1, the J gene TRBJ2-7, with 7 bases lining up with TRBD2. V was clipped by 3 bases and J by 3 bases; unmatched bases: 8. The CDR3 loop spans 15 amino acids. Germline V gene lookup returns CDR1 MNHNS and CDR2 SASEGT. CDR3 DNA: TGTGCCAGCAGTGAGTTCCCGCGGGGGAACTACGAGCAGTACTTC. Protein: CASSEFPRGNYEQYF.

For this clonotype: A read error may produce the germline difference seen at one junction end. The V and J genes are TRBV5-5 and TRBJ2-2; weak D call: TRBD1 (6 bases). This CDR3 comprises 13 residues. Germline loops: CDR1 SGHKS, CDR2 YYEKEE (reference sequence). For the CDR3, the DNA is TGTGCCTGCAGCTTAACAGGGAACGGGGAGCTGTTTTTT. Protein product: CACSLTGNGELFF.

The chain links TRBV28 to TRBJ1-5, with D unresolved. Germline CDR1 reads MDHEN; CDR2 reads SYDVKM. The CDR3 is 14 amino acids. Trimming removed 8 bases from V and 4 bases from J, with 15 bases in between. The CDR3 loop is CASHPAGSNQPQHF. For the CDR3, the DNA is TGTGCCAGCCACCCGGCGGGTTCTAATCAGCCCCAGCATTTT.

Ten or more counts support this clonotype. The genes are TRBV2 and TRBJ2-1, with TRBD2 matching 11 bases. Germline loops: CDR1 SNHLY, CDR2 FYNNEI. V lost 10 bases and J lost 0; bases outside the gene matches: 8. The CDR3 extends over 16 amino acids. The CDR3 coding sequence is TGTGCCACCCGGGGACTAGCGGAGAGCTCCTACAATGAGCAGTTCTTC. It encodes CATRGLAESSYNEQFF.

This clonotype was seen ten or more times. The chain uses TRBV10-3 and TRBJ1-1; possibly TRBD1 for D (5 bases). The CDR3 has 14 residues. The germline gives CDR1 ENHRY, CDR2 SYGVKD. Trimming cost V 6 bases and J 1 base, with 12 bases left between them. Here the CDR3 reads CAIRGDGSNTEAFF. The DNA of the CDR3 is TGTGCCATCAGGGGGGACGGATCGAACACTGAAGCTTTCTTT.

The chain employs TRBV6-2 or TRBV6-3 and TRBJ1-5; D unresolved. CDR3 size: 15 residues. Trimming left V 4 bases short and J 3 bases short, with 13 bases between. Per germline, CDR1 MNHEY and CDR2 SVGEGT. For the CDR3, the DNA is TGTGCCAGCAGTTCCGGAGGAACGGTCAATCAGCCCCAGCATTTT. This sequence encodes CASSSGGTVNQPQHF.

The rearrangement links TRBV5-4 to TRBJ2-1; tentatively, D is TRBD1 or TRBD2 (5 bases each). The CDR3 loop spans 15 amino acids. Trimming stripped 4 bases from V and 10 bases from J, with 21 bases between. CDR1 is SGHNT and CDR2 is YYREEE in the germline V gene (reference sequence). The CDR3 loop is CASSPTGTTTREQFF. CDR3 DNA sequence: TGTGCCAGCAGCCCGACCGGGACGACCACGCGAGAGCAGTTCTTC.

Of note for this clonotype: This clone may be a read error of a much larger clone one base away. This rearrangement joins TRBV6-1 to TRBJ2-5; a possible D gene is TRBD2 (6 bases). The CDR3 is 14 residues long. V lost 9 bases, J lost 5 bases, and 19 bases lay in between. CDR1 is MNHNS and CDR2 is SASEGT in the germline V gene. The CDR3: CASLKTRTMETQYF. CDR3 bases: TGTGCCAGTTTGAAAACAAGGACTATGGAGACCCAGTACTTC.

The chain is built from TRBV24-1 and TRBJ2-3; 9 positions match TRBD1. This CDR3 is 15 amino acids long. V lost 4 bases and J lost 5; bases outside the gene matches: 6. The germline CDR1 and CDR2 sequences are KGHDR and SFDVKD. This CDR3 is CATSDPGTGKDTQYF. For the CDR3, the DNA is TGTGCCACCAGTGACCCCGGGACAGGGAAAGATACGCAGTATTTT.

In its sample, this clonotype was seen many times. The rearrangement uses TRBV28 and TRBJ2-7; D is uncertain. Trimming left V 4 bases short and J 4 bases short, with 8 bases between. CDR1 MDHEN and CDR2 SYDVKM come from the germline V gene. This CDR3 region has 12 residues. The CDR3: CASSSRVYEQYF. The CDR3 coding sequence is TGTGCCAGCAGTTCGCGCGTATACGAGCAGTACTTC.

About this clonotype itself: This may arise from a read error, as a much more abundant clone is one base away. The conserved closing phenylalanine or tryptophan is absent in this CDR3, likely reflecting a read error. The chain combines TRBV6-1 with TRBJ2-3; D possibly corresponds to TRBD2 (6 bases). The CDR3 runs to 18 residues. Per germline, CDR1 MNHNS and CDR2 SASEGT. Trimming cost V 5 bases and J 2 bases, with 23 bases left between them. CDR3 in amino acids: CASSRNGIWGVYTDTQYS. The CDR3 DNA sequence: TGTGCCAGCAGTCGAAACGGTATCTGGGGGGTTTACACAGATACGCAGTATTCT.

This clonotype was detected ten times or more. The CDR3 region is CASSLAGYPYNEQFF. The DNA for the CDR3 is TGTGCCAGCAGCTTAGCAGGGTACCCCTACAATGAGCAGTTCTTC. The chain is built from TRBV7-2 and TRBJ2-1; D uncertain. From germline, CDR1 is SGHTA and CDR2 FQGNSA. V was shortened by 0 bases and J by 2 bases, with 8 bases between the two germline ends. CDR3 size: 15 residues.

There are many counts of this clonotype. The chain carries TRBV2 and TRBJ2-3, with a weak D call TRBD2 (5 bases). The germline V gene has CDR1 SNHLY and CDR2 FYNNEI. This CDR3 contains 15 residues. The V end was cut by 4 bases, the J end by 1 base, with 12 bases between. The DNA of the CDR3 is TGTGCCAGCAGTGGGGGAGTGGGCGGCACAGATACGCAGTATTTT. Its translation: CASSGGVGGTDTQYF.

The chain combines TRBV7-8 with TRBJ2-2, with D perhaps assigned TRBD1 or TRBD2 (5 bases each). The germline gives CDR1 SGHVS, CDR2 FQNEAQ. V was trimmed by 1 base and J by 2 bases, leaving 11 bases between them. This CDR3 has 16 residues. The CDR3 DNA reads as TGTGCCAGCAGCTTAGGAGGGGACCTTAACACCGGGGAGCTGTTTTTT. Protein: CASSLGGDLNTGELFF.

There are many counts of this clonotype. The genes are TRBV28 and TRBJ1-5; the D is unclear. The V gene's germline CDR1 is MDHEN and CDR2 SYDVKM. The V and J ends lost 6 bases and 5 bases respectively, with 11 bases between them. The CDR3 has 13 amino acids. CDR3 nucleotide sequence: TGTGCCAGCAGCCGTCCGGGCTATCAGCCCCAGCATTTT. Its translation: CASSRPGYQPQHF.

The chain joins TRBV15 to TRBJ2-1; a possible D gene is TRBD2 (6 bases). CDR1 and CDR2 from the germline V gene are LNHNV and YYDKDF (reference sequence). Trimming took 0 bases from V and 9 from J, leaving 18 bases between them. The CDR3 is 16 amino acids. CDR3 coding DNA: TGTGCCACCAGCAGAGATCTGAGTGGGTCGGGAGTTGAGCAGTTCTTC. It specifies CATSRDLSGSGVEQFF. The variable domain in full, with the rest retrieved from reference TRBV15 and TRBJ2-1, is DAMVIQNPRYQVTQFGKPVTLSCSQTLNHNVMYWYQQKSSQAPKLLFHYYDKDFNNEADTPDNFQSRRPNTSFCFLDIRSPGLGDTAMYLCATSRDLSGSGVEQFFGPGTRLTVL.

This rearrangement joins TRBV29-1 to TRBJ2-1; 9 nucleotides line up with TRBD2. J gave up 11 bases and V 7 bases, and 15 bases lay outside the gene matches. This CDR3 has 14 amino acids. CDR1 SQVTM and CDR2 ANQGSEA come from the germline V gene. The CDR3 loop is CSGGLAGGFRKQFF. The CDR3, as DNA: TGCAGCGGGGGATTGGCGGGGGGGTTTAGAAAGCAGTTCTTC.

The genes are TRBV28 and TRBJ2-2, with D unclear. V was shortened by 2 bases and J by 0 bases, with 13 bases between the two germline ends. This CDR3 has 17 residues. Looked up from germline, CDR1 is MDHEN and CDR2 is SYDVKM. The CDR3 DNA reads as TGTGCCAGCAGTTTACCCAGTCGGGCCCCGAACACCGGGGAGCTGTTTTTT. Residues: CASSLPSRAPNTGELFF.

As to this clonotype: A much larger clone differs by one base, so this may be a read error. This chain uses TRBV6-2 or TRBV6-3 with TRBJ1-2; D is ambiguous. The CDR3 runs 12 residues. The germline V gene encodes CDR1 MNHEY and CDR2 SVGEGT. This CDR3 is CVSSFNGRGYTF. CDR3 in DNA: TGTGTCAGCAGCTTCAACGGTCGTGGCTACACCTTC.

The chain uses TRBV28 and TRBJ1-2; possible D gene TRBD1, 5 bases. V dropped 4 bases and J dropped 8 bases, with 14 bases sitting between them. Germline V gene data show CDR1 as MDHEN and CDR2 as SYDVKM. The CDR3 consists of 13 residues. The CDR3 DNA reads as TGTGCCAGCAGTTACATCGGGGACGGCGGCTACACCTTC. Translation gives CASSYIGDGGYTF.

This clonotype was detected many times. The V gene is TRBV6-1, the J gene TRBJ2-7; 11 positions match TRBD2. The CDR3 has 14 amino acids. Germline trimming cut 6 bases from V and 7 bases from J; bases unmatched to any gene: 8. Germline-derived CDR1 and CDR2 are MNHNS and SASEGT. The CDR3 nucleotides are TGTGCCAGCAGAACGACTAGCGGGATTGGTGAGCAGTACTTC. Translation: CASRTTSGIGEQYF.